This TCR beta chain was sequenced in a study of CD8 T cells in Susac syndrome. Study conclusions and caveats: The authors acknowledged that their TCR sequencing and HLA analysis involved a relatively small number of individuals.

With random hexamers, 0.5 to 1 ug RNA was reverse transcribed. Across 54 Vbeta and 13 Jbeta, TCR beta CDR3 was amplified with immunoSEQ multiplex PCR. TCRdb passed the immunoSEQ multiplex PCR reads through MiXCR, listing each CDR3 protein once. Found here are roughly 180,000 distinct CDR3 sequences, approximately 96% of them singletons; the top ten hold around 0.14%. Per germline, CDR1 SQVTM and CDR2 ANQGSEA. V shed 7 bases and J shed 4 bases, with 22 bases lying between them. The CDR3 is 15 amino acids. Note on this clonotype: The antigen is undetermined.

TCR beta sequencing covered blood CD8+ and CD4+ T cells. The TCR was taken from a human donor in good health. This chain joins TRBV29-1 and TRBJ2-5, with a weak D call TRBD1 (7 bases). The sample comprised CD4+ T cells from PBMCs. CDR3 loop: CSAGVRTGQRETQYF. The CDR3 DNA reads TGCAGCGCGGGAGTTCGGACGGGACAGAGAGAGACCCAGTACTTC.